This TCR beta chain was recorded in a study of T cells in Graves' hyperthyroidism and ophthalmopathy. Lactation, pregnancy, other autoimmune disease or uncontrolled infection excluded patients. There were TCR beta CDR3 regions amplified from RNA transcripts. The TCR CDR3 was amplified in a first-round RT-PCR using the HTBI primer set. TCRdb recomputed calls from the multiplex PCR reads with MiXCR, one row per CDR3 protein. In the table there are fewer than 750,000 distinct CDR3 sequences, 46% of which are singletons. This CDR3 comprises 14 residues. Germline V gene lookup returns CDR1 SNHLY and CDR2 FYNNEI. The germline V and J ends were trimmed by 7 bases and 4 bases, with 14 bases remaining between them. This clonotype was recorded a few times.

V and J are TRBV2 and TRBJ2-1, with D tentatively TRBD2 (6 bases). The sequence came from a woman between 18 and 30 years old with Graves' hyperthyroidism. Source material: peripheral blood or thyroid tissue (not recorded which). The CDR3 sequence is CASTGEEWYNEQFF. Here the CDR3 DNA reads TGTGCCAGCACGGGGGAGGAGTGGTACAATGAGCAGTTCTTC. Supplemented by reference TRBV2 and TRBJ2-1, the full variable domain reads EPEVTQTPSHQVTQMGQEVILRCVPISNHLYFYWYRQILGQKVEFLVSFYNNEISEKSEIFDDQFSVERPDGSNFTLKIRSTKLEDSAMYFCASTGEEWYNEQFFGPGTRLTVL.